The following is a T cell receptor (beta chain) sequence with its context. Different DNA sequences within this sample yield the same CDR3. Some clones are missing from TCRdb's copy, which holds only in-frame ones; the method was immunoSEQ multiplex PCR. Found here are roughly 330,000 clones, over 75% of them singletons; the top ten hold over 9.5%. V was clipped by 4 bases and J by 5 bases; unmatched bases: 3. Germline values: CDR1 SGHNT, CDR2 YYREEE (reference sequence). This CDR3 is built from 14 residues. The study drew participants aged roughly 18 to 89 years from 20 to 30 US areas. Two negative PCRs, clearance, or symptom resolution characterized the recovered Cohort 3 donors. The data are from a study of blood T cell repertoires in COVID-19. Overall study context: Samples of COVID-19 (acute and convalescent) were obtained from the United States, Italy and Spain.

Material: PBMCs or T cells enriched from blood (not recorded which). The sequence came from a woman aged 18-30 years who had recovered from COVID-19. The chain uses TRBV5-4 and TRBJ1-6, with 7 bases that match TRBD1. CDR3 in amino acids: CASSLDRNNSPLHF. Here the CDR3 DNA reads TGTGCCAGCAGCCTGGACAGGAATAATTCACCCCTCCACTTT.